These 3 T cell receptor beta chains share one sample of origin, sequenced in a study of blood T cell repertoires in COVID-19. TCRdb's copy holds only in-frame clones and misses some; the assay was immunoSEQ multiplex PCR. This sample yields 90,000 to 150,000 clones, of which roughly four fifths are seen a single time; around 2.5% belongs to the top ten. Sequencing used peripheral blood. The receptors here all came from a man aged 50 to 60 with acute or convalescent COVID-19.

This rearrangement joins TRBV24-1 to TRBJ1-2; D not resolved. V gave up 1 base and J gave up 1 base, with 6 bases separating them. Germline V gene lookup returns CDR1 KGHDR and CDR2 SFDVKD. The CDR3 contains 14 residues. CDR3 protein: CATSDFGNNYGYTF. The CDR3 DNA follows: TGTGCCACCAGTGATTTCGGGAATAACTATGGCTACACCTTC.

The chain joins TRBV5-1 to TRBJ2-2, with 10 bases lining up with TRBD1. V lost 2 bases and J lost 6; bases outside the gene matches: 10. Looked up from germline, CDR1 is SGHRS and CDR2 is YFSETQ. The CDR3 is made up of 17 amino acids. CDR3 DNA: TGCGCCAGCAGCTTTTCCCCGGACAGGGGGATATCCGGGGAGCTGTTTTTT. This codes for CASSFSPDRGISGELFF.

The CDR3 region has the DNA TGTGCCAGCAGTTCCAGGTATACGCAGTATTTT. Translated, it gives CASSSRYTQYF. This sequence joins TRBV12-3 or TRBV12-4 and TRBJ2-3; D is unresolved. The V end lost 4 bases, the J end lost 7 bases, and 6 bases lay between the germline ends. The CDR3 is 11 amino acids.